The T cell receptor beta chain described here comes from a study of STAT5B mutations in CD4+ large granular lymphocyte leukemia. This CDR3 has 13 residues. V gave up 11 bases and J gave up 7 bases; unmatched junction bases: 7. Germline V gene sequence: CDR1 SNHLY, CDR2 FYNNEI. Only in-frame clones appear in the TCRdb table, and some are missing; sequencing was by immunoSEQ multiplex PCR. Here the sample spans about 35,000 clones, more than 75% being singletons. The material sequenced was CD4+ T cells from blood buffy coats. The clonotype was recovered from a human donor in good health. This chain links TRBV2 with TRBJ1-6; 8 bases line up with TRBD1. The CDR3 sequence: CAGGTGENSPLHF. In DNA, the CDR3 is TGTGCCGGCGGGACAGGAGAAAATTCACCCCTCCACTTT.